Listed below are T cell receptor beta chains from one sample, sequenced in a study of CD8+CD57+ T cells in acquired aplastic anemia. TCRdb re-derived calls from the reads in MiXCR, one entry per CDR3 protein. The sample holds about 180,000 distinct CDR3 sequences, approximately 45% seen once. The source material was sorted CD4+, CD8+, or CD8+CD57+ T cells (not recorded which) from PBMCs. The source of these receptors is a human donor in good health. The CDR3 runs from the conserved cysteine through the conserved F or W. Fields, in order: CDR3 DNA, CDR3 protein, V gene, clone size, J gene, D gene. A D gene is named only where the DNA matches it firmly. The size field is filled for only some rows; it gives once, few, many or a size class.

CDR3nt: TGTGCCAGCAGCTTACAGGGAGGCGAGCAGTACTTC; CDR3aa: CASSLQGGEQYF; v_gene: TRBV7-3; abundance: few; j_gene: TRBJ2-7; d_gene: -
CDR3nt: TGCGCCAGCAGTGAGATAGACAGGGGTACGCAGTATTTT; CDR3aa: CASSEIDRGTQYF; v_gene: TRBV10-2; abundance: many; j_gene: TRBJ2-3; d_gene: TRBD1
CDR3nt: TGTGCCAGCAGCACACCGGGCCGACAAGAGACCCAGTACTTC; CDR3aa: CASSTPGRQETQYF; v_gene: TRBV5-4; abundance: many; j_gene: TRBJ2-5; d_gene: -
CDR3nt: TGCAGTGCTCCCGGACGGCATACTGAAGCTTTCTTT; CDR3aa: CSAPGRHTEAFF; v_gene: TRBV20-1; abundance: once; j_gene: TRBJ1-1; d_gene: -
CDR3nt: TGTGCTAGTGGTTTCCTGGCCCCGGGTGAAAAACTGTTTTTT; CDR3aa: CASGFLAPGEKLFF; v_gene: TRBV12-5; abundance: -; j_gene: TRBJ1-4; d_gene: -
CDR3nt: TGTGCCAGGCCCATAGGGCAGGGGTACGAGCAGTACTTC; CDR3aa: CARPIGQGYEQYF; v_gene: TRBV19; abundance: -; j_gene: TRBJ2-7; d_gene: -
CDR3nt: TGTGCCAGCAGCTCTACATCCCAGGGACAGTACTCTGGAAACACCATATATTTT; CDR3aa: CASSSTSQGQYSGNTIYF; v_gene: TRBV11-1; abundance: many; j_gene: TRBJ1-3; d_gene: TRBD1
CDR3nt: TGCGCCAGCAGTGAGTCAGGCAGGTTGGCCGAGCAGTACTTC; CDR3aa: CASSESGRLAEQYF; v_gene: TRBV10-2; abundance: -; j_gene: TRBJ2-7; d_gene: -
CDR3nt: TGTGCCAGCAGCGTAGGTGGGGTACTGGAGACCCAGTACTTC; CDR3aa: CASSVGGVLETQYF; v_gene: TRBV9; abundance: -; j_gene: TRBJ2-5; d_gene: -
CDR3nt: TGCGCCAGCAATATGGCGGCGAGCTCCTACAATGAGCAGTTCTTC; CDR3aa: CASNMAASSYNEQFF; v_gene: TRBV10-2; abundance: few; j_gene: TRBJ2-1; d_gene: -